A selection of T cell receptor beta chains follows, all from one sample in a study of long-term antiretroviral therapy in people with HIV. Repertoires were generated with immunoSEQ multiplex PCR, while TCRdb's copy carries only in-frame clones and drops some. The sample gives 15,000 to 20,000 clones, roughly 90% of which show up once; around 12% is in the top ten. The sample consisted of unsorted PBMCs, taken 0.7 years before starting antiretroviral therapy. These receptors came from a man aged 45-65 years with HIV. Both conserved end residues are part of each CDR3. The order of the fields is J gene, V gene, D gene, clone size, CDR3 DNA, CDR3 protein. D genes are given only for firm matches. Expanded clones are given a class, and other clones once, few, many or no size at all.

J gene: TRBJ2-1; V gene: TRBV2; D gene: TRBD1; clone size: .; CDR3 DNA: TGTGCCAGCAGGGACAACAGGGGCGGCGAGCAGTTCTTC; CDR3 protein: CASRDNRGGEQFF
J gene: TRBJ1-2; V gene: TRBV18; D gene: .; clone size: .; CDR3 DNA: TGTGCCAGCTCACCTGGGACGGAACATGGCTACACCTTC; CDR3 protein: CASSPGTEHGYTF
J gene: TRBJ2-5; V gene: TRBV11-2; D gene: TRBD2; clone size: .; CDR3 DNA: TGTGCCAGCGGTCGCGGGGGGGCATCAGAGACCCAGTACTTC; CDR3 protein: CASGRGGASETQYF
J gene: TRBJ1-2; V gene: TRBV5-1; D gene: .; clone size: .; CDR3 DNA: TGCGCCAGCAGCTTGGCCGGAAGTAACTATGGCTACACCTTC; CDR3 protein: CASSLAGSNYGYTF
J gene: TRBJ1-5; V gene: TRBV27; D gene: TRBD1; clone size: .; CDR3 DNA: TGTGCCAGCAGTCCCTACCAGGGGGCGGCGGCATATAGCAATCAGCCCCAGCATTTT; CDR3 protein: CASSPYQGAAAYSNQPQHF
J gene: TRBJ2-2; V gene: TRBV27; D gene: .; clone size: few; CDR3 DNA: TGTGCCAGCACCTACATTAGGGGGAGGACCGGGGAGCTGTTTTTT; CDR3 protein: CASTYIRGRTGELFF
J gene: TRBJ1-2; V gene: TRBV4-1; D gene: TRBD1; clone size: .; CDR3 DNA: TGCGCCAGCAGCCAAGGGCGGGACAGGGGGAACTATGGCTACACCTTC; CDR3 protein: CASSQGRDRGNYGYTF
J gene: TRBJ2-3; V gene: TRBV10-2; D gene: .; clone size: .; CDR3 DNA: TGCGCCAGCGGGTCCGGAATCCTTAGCACAGATACGCAGTATTTT; CDR3 protein: CASGSGILSTDTQYF
J gene: TRBJ1-2; V gene: TRBV10-3; D gene: TRBD1; clone size: .; CDR3 DNA: TGTGCCATCAGTGTGACAGGGGATGCTAACTATGGCTACACCTTC; CDR3 protein: CAISVTGDANYGYTF
J gene: TRBJ2-6; V gene: TRBV9; D gene: .; clone size: .; CDR3 DNA: TGTGCCAGCAGCGCATATAACTCTGGGGCCAACGTCCTGACTTTC; CDR3 protein: CASSAYNSGANVLTF
J gene: TRBJ2-7; V gene: TRBV30; D gene: .; clone size: .; CDR3 DNA: TGTGCCTGGAGTGAGGGCGGGGCCCACTCCTACGAGCAGTACTTC; CDR3 protein: CAWSEGGAHSYEQYF
J gene: TRBJ2-7; V gene: TRBV6-5; D gene: TRBD1; clone size: .; CDR3 DNA: TGTGCCAGCAGTTCCCTCGGACAGGCCTACGAGCAGTACTTC; CDR3 protein: CASSSLGQAYEQYF
J gene: TRBJ2-5; V gene: TRBV19; D gene: .; clone size: .; CDR3 DNA: TGTGCCAGTAGTAGACGACAGGCCCAAGAGACCCAGTACTTC; CDR3 protein: CASSRRQAQETQYF
J gene: TRBJ2-7; V gene: TRBV15; D gene: .; clone size: .; CDR3 DNA: TGTGCCACCAGCAGGGGGCGGAACGAGCAGTACTTC; CDR3 protein: CATSRGRNEQYF
J gene: TRBJ2-2; V gene: TRBV5-1; D gene: .; clone size: .; CDR3 DNA: TGCGCCAGCAGCGAAGGGTACGCGAACACCGGGGAGCTGTTTTTT; CDR3 protein: CASSEGYANTGELFF
J gene: TRBJ2-7; V gene: TRBV7-2; D gene: TRBD2; clone size: .; CDR3 DNA: TGTGCCAGCAGCTTAGTCCCGACTAGCTCTCCCGGCGAGCAGTACTTC; CDR3 protein: CASSLVPTSSPGEQYF
J gene: TRBJ2-1; V gene: TRBV5-1; D gene: TRBD1; clone size: .; CDR3 DNA: TGCGCCACCTCCCTTGAAGGGGGCGATTGGGCCTACAATGAGCAGTTCTTC; CDR3 protein: CATSLEGGDWAYNEQFF
J gene: TRBJ1-2; V gene: TRBV25-1; D gene: .; clone size: .; CDR3 DNA: TGTGCCAGCAGCCGAGGCGGAGGGTCCCATGGCTACACCTTC; CDR3 protein: CASSRGGGSHGYTF
J gene: TRBJ2-7; V gene: TRBV7-2; D gene: .; clone size: .; CDR3 DNA: TGTGCCAGCAGCTTAGTTGGTCGTCCATCCGGCGAGCAGTACTTC; CDR3 protein: CASSLVGRPSGEQYF
J gene: TRBJ2-7; V gene: TRBV27; D gene: .; clone size: .; CDR3 DNA: TGTGCCAGCAGTCCCAGACAGGCCCGCTACGAGCAGTACTTC; CDR3 protein: CASSPRQARYEQYF
J gene: TRBJ1-2; V gene: TRBV5-5; D gene: .; clone size: .; CDR3 DNA: TGTGCCAGCAGCGAGGGCCCGGGACGATCTTATGGCTACACCTTC; CDR3 protein: CASSEGPGRSYGYTF
J gene: TRBJ2-2; V gene: TRBV6-1; D gene: .; clone size: .; CDR3 DNA: TGTGCCAGCAGTGCGATGGGAAACACCGGGGAGCTGTTTTTT; CDR3 protein: CASSAMGNTGELFF
J gene: TRBJ2-5; V gene: TRBV7-2; D gene: TRBD1; clone size: .; CDR3 DNA: TGTGCCAGCAGCTTACTAACAGGGGGGGAGACCCAGTACTTC; CDR3 protein: CASSLLTGGETQYF
J gene: TRBJ2-1; V gene: TRBV11-2; D gene: TRBD1; clone size: .; CDR3 DNA: TGTGCCAGCAGCTTAGGCCAGGGGGTATGGAATGAGCAGTTCTTC; CDR3 protein: CASSLGQGVWNEQFF
J gene: TRBJ2-7; V gene: TRBV7-8; D gene: TRBD1; clone size: once; CDR3 DNA: TGTGCCAGCAGCTTAGCCGACAGGGCGTACGAGCAGTACTTC; CDR3 protein: CASSLADRAYEQYF
J gene: TRBJ2-1; V gene: TRBV7-3; D gene: TRBD2; clone size: once; CDR3 DNA: TGTGCCAGCAGCCGAGGGACTAGCGGGAGCTCCTACAATGAGCAGTTCTTC; CDR3 protein: CASSRGTSGSSYNEQFF
J gene: TRBJ2-7; V gene: TRBV5-1; D gene: TRBD1; clone size: .; CDR3 DNA: TGCGCCAGCAGCTTCCGAGGGACAGACTCCTCTAAGCAGTACTTC; CDR3 protein: CASSFRGTDSSKQYF
J gene: TRBJ2-7; V gene: TRBV19; D gene: .; clone size: .; CDR3 DNA: TGTGCCAGTAGTATGGGGCAGGGTGCCTACGAGCAGTACTTC; CDR3 protein: CASSMGQGAYEQYF
J gene: TRBJ2-5; V gene: TRBV29-1; D gene: .; clone size: .; CDR3 DNA: TGCAGCGTGACCCAGGGGGGGGTGGGGACCCAGTACTTC; CDR3 protein: CSVTQGGVGTQYF
J gene: TRBJ2-7; V gene: TRBV27; D gene: .; clone size: .; CDR3 DNA: TGTGCCAGCAGTGCACAGGGATCAGACTACGAGCAGTACTTC; CDR3 protein: CASSAQGSDYEQYF
J gene: TRBJ2-3; V gene: TRBV6-6; D gene: TRBD2; clone size: once; CDR3 DNA: TGTGCCAGCAGTTCCCTCTCTTGGGGGGGAGATACGCAGTATTTT; CDR3 protein: CASSSLSWGGDTQYF
J gene: TRBJ2-5; V gene: TRBV5-1; D gene: TRBD2; clone size: .; CDR3 DNA: TGCGCCAGCAGCTTGAGCGGCGGGGGCCAAGAGACCCAGTACTTC; CDR3 protein: CASSLSGGGQETQYF
J gene: TRBJ2-7; V gene: TRBV10-3; D gene: TRBD2; clone size: .; CDR3 DNA: TGTGCCATCAGGTTGGGACTAGCGGGACCCTACGAGCAGTACTTC; CDR3 protein: CAIRLGLAGPYEQYF
J gene: TRBJ2-1; V gene: TRBV7-3; D gene: .; clone size: .; CDR3 DNA: TGTGCCAGCAGCCCCGCGAGGGAAAGTTACAATGAGCAGTTCTTC; CDR3 protein: CASSPARESYNEQFF
J gene: TRBJ1-4; V gene: TRBV7-9; D gene: TRBD1; clone size: few; CDR3 DNA: TGTGCCAGCAGCCCACCGGACAGGGAGAATGAAAAACTGTTTTTT; CDR3 protein: CASSPPDRENEKLFF
J gene: TRBJ2-1; V gene: TRBV18; D gene: TRBD2; clone size: .; CDR3 DNA: TGTGCCAGCTCACCCAGCCTAGCGGAGCTGGATGAGCAGTTCTTC; CDR3 protein: CASSPSLAELDEQFF
J gene: TRBJ2-7; V gene: TRBV15; D gene: .; clone size: .; CDR3 DNA: TGTGCCACCACCAAGAGCCGAGGGAATGACTACGAGCAGTACTTC; CDR3 protein: CATTKSRGNDYEQYF
J gene: TRBJ2-5; V gene: TRBV5-1; D gene: .; clone size: .; CDR3 DNA: TGCGCCAGCAGCTTGGACGAGACCCAGTACTTC; CDR3 protein: CASSLDETQYF
J gene: TRBJ1-2; V gene: TRBV2; D gene: .; clone size: .; CDR3 DNA: TGTGCCAGCAGTGTACAGGCACTCGGCTACACCTTC; CDR3 protein: CASSVQALGYTF
J gene: TRBJ2-7; V gene: TRBV7-9; D gene: .; clone size: .; CDR3 DNA: TGTGCCAGCAGCCCCAGGTACTCCTACGAGCAGTACTTC; CDR3 protein: CASSPRYSYEQYF
J gene: TRBJ1-1; V gene: TRBV6-5; D gene: .; clone size: .; CDR3 DNA: TGTGCCAGCAGTTACTCGCCAGGGATGAACACTGAAGCTTTCTTT; CDR3 protein: CASSYSPGMNTEAFF
J gene: TRBJ2-7; V gene: TRBV7-8; D gene: .; clone size: .; CDR3 DNA: TGTGCCAGCAGCTTAGGGTTTGGGCAGGTGTTATACGAGCAGTACTTC; CDR3 protein: CASSLGFGQVLYEQYF
J gene: TRBJ2-6; V gene: TRBV6-5; D gene: .; clone size: .; CDR3 DNA: TGTGCCAGCAGCCAGACAACCTCTGGGGCCAACGTCCTGACTTTC; CDR3 protein: CASSQTTSGANVLTF
J gene: TRBJ2-7; V gene: TRBV7-3; D gene: .; clone size: .; CDR3 DNA: TGTGCCAGCAGTAGTACAGGGATCTCCTACGAGCAGTACTTC; CDR3 protein: CASSSTGISYEQYF
J gene: TRBJ1-3; V gene: TRBV29-1; D gene: TRBD1; clone size: .; CDR3 DNA: TGCAGCGTTAATGACAGGGCCGGAAACACCATATATTTT; CDR3 protein: CSVNDRAGNTIYF